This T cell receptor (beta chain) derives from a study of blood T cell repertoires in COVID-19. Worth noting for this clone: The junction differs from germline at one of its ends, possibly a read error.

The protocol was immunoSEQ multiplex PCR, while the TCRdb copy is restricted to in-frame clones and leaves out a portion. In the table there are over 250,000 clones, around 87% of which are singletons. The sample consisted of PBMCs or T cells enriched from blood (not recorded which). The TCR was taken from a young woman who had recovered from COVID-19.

The CDR3 DNA reads TGTGCCAGCAGCTTAGCGACGGCAGCAGGCCGACTCTTC. This encodes CASSLATAAGRLF. The chain couples TRBV7-2 to TRBJ2-1; D gene ambiguous. Germline V gene lookup returns CDR1 SGHTA and CDR2 FQGNSA. The CDR3 is 13 residues long. The full variable domain, with the rest looked up from reference TRBV7-2 and TRBJ2-1, is GAGVSQSPSNKVTEKGKDVELRCDPISGHTALYWYRQSLGQGLEFLIYFQGNSAPDKSGLPSDRFSAERTGGSVSTLTIQRTQQEDSAVYLCASSLATAAGRLFGPGTRLTVL.